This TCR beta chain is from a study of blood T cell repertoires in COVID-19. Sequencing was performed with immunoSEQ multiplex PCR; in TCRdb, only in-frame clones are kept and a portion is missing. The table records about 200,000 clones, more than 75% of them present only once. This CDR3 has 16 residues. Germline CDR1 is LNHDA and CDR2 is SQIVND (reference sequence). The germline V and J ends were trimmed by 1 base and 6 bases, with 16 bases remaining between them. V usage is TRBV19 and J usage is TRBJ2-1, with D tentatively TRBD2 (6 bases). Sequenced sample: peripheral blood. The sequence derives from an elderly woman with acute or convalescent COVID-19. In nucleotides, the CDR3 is TGTGCCAGTAGTATAGCCCAAGGACTAAGGGGCAATGAGCAGTTCTTC. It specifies CASSIAQGLRGNEQFF.